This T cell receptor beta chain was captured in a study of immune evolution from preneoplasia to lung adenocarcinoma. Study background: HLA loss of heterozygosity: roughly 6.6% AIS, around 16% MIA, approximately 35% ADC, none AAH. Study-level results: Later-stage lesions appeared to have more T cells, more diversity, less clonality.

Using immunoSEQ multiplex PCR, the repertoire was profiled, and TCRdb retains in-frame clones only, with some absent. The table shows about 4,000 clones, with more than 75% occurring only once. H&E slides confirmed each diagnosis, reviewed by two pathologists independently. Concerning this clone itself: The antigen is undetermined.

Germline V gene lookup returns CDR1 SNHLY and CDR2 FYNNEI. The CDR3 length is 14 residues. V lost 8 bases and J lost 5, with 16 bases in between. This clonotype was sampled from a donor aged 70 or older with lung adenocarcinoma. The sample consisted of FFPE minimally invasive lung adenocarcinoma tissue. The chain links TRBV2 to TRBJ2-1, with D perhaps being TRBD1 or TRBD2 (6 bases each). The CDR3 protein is CASLRDGGHNEQFF. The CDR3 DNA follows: TGTGCCAGCCTCAGAGACGGGGGCCACAATGAGCAGTTCTTC.